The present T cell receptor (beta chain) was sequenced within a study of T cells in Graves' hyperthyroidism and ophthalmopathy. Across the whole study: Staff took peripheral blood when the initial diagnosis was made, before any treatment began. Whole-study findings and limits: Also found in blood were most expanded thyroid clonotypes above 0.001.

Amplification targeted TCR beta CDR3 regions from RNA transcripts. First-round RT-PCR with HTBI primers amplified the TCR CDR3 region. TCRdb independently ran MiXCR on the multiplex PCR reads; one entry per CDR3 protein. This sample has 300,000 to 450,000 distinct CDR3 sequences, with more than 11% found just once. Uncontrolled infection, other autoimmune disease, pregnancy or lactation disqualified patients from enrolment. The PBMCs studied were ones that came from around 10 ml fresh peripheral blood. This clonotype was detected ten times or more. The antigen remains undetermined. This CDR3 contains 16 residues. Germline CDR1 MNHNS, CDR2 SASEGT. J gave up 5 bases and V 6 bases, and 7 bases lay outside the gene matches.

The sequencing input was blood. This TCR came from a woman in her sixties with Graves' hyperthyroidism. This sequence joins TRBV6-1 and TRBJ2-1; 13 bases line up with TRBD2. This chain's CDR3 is CASSGGGLAGNNEQFF. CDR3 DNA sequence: TGTGCCAGCAGCGGCGGGGGACTAGCGGGGAACAATGAGCAGTTCTTC.